The 14 T cell receptor beta chains listed next were all sequenced from one sample in a study of cytomegalovirus exposure and HLA in healthy donors. The PCR contained 60 Vbeta and 13 Jbeta primers. Method: immunoSEQ multiplex PCR; TCRdb's copy keeps in-frame clones and lacks some. The sample contains around 86,000 clones, 77% of which appear only once. Sequenced sample: PBMCs. The source of these receptors is a man over 45 in good health and CMV-seropositive.

The V and J genes are TRBV13 and TRBJ2-2; 10 positions agree with TRBD2. The CDR3 consists of 15 residues. V dropped 4 bases and J dropped 7; count of bases not matched to a gene: 6. From germline, CDR1 is PRHDT and CDR2 FYEKMQ (reference sequence). The CDR3 coding sequence is TGTGCCAGCAGCTCGACTAGCGGGCGTCTCGGGGAGCTGTTTTTT. It yields the protein CASSSTSGRLGELFF.

J is TRBJ1-2 and V is TRBV28; maybe TRBD1 (5 bases). Germline V CDR1 and CDR2: MDHEN, SYDVKM. The CDR3 covers 18 residues. V was clipped by 5 bases and J by 1 base, with 23 bases between them. CDR3 sequence: CASSPKGTAGLVNYGYTF. The DNA of the CDR3 is TGTGCCAGCAGTCCTAAGGGGACTGCGGGTCTCGTTAACTATGGCTACACCTTC.

A few counts support this clone. CDR3 sequence (DNA): TGTGCCAGCACAGGCAGAACCTACGAGCAGTACTTC. This gives the protein CASTGRTYEQYF. The genes are TRBV6-6 and TRBJ2-7; D remains ambiguous. CDR1 is MNHNY and CDR2 is SVGAGI in the germline V gene (reference sequence). Trimming left V 7 bases short and J 2 bases short, with 9 bases between. The CDR3 contains 12 residues.

This clone has a single count. The chain combines TRBV14 with TRBJ2-1, with 11 bases lining up with TRBD1. The CDR3 has 16 residues. Losses at the gene ends were 1 base for V and 6 bases for J; bases not matched to a gene: 5. Germline V gene data show CDR1 as SGHDN and CDR2 as FVKESK. In nucleotides, the CDR3 is TGTGCCAGCAGCCAAGGAACGGGACAGGGGGGCAATGAGCAGTTCTTC. It translates to CASSQGTGQGGNEQFF.

The chain employs TRBV7-8 and TRBJ1-5; D unresolved. Per the germline V gene, CDR1 is SGHVS and CDR2 is FQNEAQ. The CDR3 spans 18 residues. Trimming shortened V by 1 base and J by 5 bases, and 21 bases separated the two germline ends. The CDR3: CASSLGYGRMQDYQPQHF. The CDR3 region has the DNA TGTGCCAGCAGCTTAGGATATGGGCGTATGCAGGATTATCAGCCCCAGCATTTT.

This chain uses TRBV10-2 with TRBJ2-3, with D possibly being TRBD2 (6 bases). Germline assignment: CDR1 WSHSY and CDR2 SAAADI. The germline V and J ends were trimmed by 2 bases and 6 bases, with 12 bases remaining between them. The CDR3 consists of 14 residues. The CDR3 protein is CASSETSWEDTQYF. The CDR3 bases are TGCGCCAGCAGTGAGACTAGCTGGGAGGATACGCAGTATTTT.

This clone is large (0.1 to 1%) in the sample. The chain uses TRBV13 and TRBJ1-1; D may be TRBD1 (6 bases). Trimming pared 5 bases from V and 0 bases from J, leaving 10 bases between. Germline CDR1 PRHDT, CDR2 FYEKMQ (reference sequence). CDR3 length: 14 amino acids. Here the CDR3 DNA reads TGTGCCAGCAGCCTCGGACAGTTGAACACTGAAGCTTTCTTT. Residues: CASSLGQLNTEAFF. Variable domain in full (rest from reference TRBV13 and TRBJ1-1): AAGVIQSPRHLIKEKRETATLKCYPIPRHDTVYWYQQGPGQDPQFLISFYEKMQSDKGSIPDRFSAQQFSDYHSELNMSSLELGDSALYFCASSLGQLNTEAFFGQGTRLTVV.

This rearrangement joins TRBV2 to TRBJ1-2; D is perhaps TRBD1 (6 bases). Germline V gene lookup returns CDR1 SNHLY and CDR2 FYNNEI. The CDR3 is 15 amino acids. The V gene lost 4 bases and the J gene lost 0 bases, with 12 bases spanning the gap. The CDR3, as DNA: TGTGCCAGCAGTGTGGAACGGGACACTAACTATGGCTACACCTTC. It yields the protein CASSVERDTNYGYTF. Full variable domain (missing parts from reference TRBV2 and TRBJ1-2): EPEVTQTPSHQVTQMGQEVILRCVPISNHLYFYWYRQILGQKVEFLVSFYNNEISEKSEIFDDQFSVERPDGSNFTLKIRSTKLEDSAMYFCASSVERDTNYGYTFGSGTRLTVV.

There are a few counts of this clone. This chain uses TRBV30 with TRBJ2-1, with a tentative D call TRBD2 (6 bases). The germline CDR1 and CDR2 sequences are GTSNPN and SVGIG (reference sequence). V was cut by 0 bases and J by 6 bases, with 15 bases left in between. The CDR3 spans 15 residues. Here the CDR3 DNA reads TGTGCCTGGAGTGTACCCGCCGGGAGCATCAATGAGCAGTTCTTC. It translates to CAWSVPAGSINEQFF.

The chain carries TRBV5-6 and TRBJ2-5; TRBD1 matches 7 bases. With the DNA end fitting TRBJ2-7 better, the J assignment may be wrong. This CDR3 spans 12 amino acids. The V gene's germline CDR1 is SGHDT and CDR2 YYEEEE. The CDR3 DNA reads as TGTGCCAGCAGCTACAGGGGCTACGAGCAGTACTTC. Translation: CASSYRGYEQYF.

V usage is TRBV2 and J usage is TRBJ1-2; D remains ambiguous. Trimming cost V 3 bases and J 5 bases, with 16 bases left between them. The CDR3 has 15 residues. The germline gives CDR1 SNHLY, CDR2 FYNNEI. CDR3: CASSDLARMVYGYTF. CDR3 bases: TGTGCCAGCAGTGATTTGGCCAGGATGGTATATGGCTACACCTTC. The whole variable domain, filled in from reference TRBV2 and TRBJ1-2, reads EPEVTQTPSHQVTQMGQEVILRCVPISNHLYFYWYRQILGQKVEFLVSFYNNEISEKSEIFDDQFSVERPDGSNFTLKIRSTKLEDSAMYFCASSDLARMVYGYTFGSGTRLTVV.

The gene calls are TRBV7-2 and TRBJ2-7, with TRBD1 identical over 10 bases. This CDR3 is built from 15 residues. Trimming removed 5 bases from V and 0 bases from J; junction bases left unmatched: 4. CDR1 and CDR2 (germline): SGHTA, FQGNSA. The CDR3 coding sequence is TGTGCCAGCAGCCCTCGGGACAGGGGCTCCTACGAGCAGTACTTC. Its protein product is CASSPRDRGSYEQYF.

This chain connects TRBV5-1 to TRBJ2-1; TRBD2 agrees at 10 bases. This CDR3 has 18 amino acids. The ends lost 0 bases at V and 0 bases at J; junction bases unmatched: 6. Per the germline V gene, CDR1 is SGHRS and CDR2 is YFSETQ. DNA of the CDR3: TGCGCCAGCAGCTTGGCCCTTGCTAGCGGGAGCTCCTACAATGAGCAGTTCTTC. The encoded protein is CASSLALASGSSYNEQFF.

This chain uses TRBV28 with TRBJ1-2; D is perhaps TRBD1 (6 bases). The germline V gene encodes CDR1 MDHEN and CDR2 SYDVKM. The CDR3 runs to 13 residues. V lost 6 bases and J 4 bases, leaving 12 bases between the germline ends. The DNA of the CDR3 is TGTGCCAGCAGACCAGGACAGTCCTATGGCTACACCTTC. Encoded protein: CASRPGQSYGYTF.